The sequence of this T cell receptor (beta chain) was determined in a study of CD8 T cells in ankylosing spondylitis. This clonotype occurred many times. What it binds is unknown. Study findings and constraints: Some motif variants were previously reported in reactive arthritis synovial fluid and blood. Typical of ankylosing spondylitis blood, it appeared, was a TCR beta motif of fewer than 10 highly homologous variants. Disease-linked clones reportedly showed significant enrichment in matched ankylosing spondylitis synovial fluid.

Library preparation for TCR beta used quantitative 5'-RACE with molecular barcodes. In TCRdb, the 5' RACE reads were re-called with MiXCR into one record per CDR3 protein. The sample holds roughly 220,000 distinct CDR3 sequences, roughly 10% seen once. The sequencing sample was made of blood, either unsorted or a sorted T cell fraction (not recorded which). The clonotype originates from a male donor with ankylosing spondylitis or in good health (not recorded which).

The DNA for the CDR3 is TGCGCCAGCAGCCCGGACAGGGGGGCCAAAAACATTCAGTACTTC. This codes for CASSPDRGAKNIQYF. The V and J genes are TRBV5-1 and TRBJ2-4, with TRBD1 matching 10 bases. Per the germline V gene, CDR1 is SGHRS and CDR2 is YFSETQ. The junction had 2 bases not matched to a gene; V was cut back by 4 bases and J by 1 base. This CDR3 spans 15 amino acids.